One T cell receptor beta chain is described in this entry. Its antigen remains unknown. A read error is possible here, since a much larger clone lies one base away. This likely comes from a read error, as the CDR3 has no conserved phenylalanine or tryptophan at its end. The source of the sample is a study of blood T cells in healthy people across ages. Findings of the study overall: When one million T cells were used, diversity estimates were thought to be underestimates.

Germline V CDR1 and CDR2: SGHAT, FQNNGV. Trimming took off 0 bases at V and 1 base at J, with 10 bases between the two ends. This CDR3 has 15 residues. Primed by a sample-barcoded 5' primer and a J-beta primer mix, a second PCR proceeded for about 7 to 12 cycles. MiXCR, run by TCRdb on the 5' RACE reads, gives a single entry per CDR3 protein. The table has around 900,000 distinct CDR3 sequences, roughly 26% seen once; the top ten hold 17%. The clonotype originates from an elderly woman in good health. The chain couples TRBV11-2 to TRBJ2-7; the D gene is possibly TRBD1 (6 bases). The specimen was blood. CDR3 sequence (DNA): TGTGCCAGCAGCTTAGAACGGACAGCTTCCTACGAGCAGTACTCC. Translation gives CASSLERTASYEQYS.